This T cell receptor (beta chain) derives from a study of identical twins' blood T cells. Findings and caveats of the study: Mainly, cloneset size products determined shared clonotypes, twins included. Twin similarity might stem from environmental factors, not only genetics. Abundant TCRbeta CDR3s overlapped more between twins than with unrelated donors.

Each CDR3 protein gets one entry after TCRdb re-called the 5' RACE reads with MiXCR. The sample contains 400,000 or so distinct CDR3 sequences, over 25% of which appear only once. This clonotype was seen many times. Its antigen is not known. Three pairs of healthy female monozygous twins were the donors. This CDR3 contains 13 residues. Per germline, CDR1 SNHLY and CDR2 FYNNEI. V dropped 2 bases and J dropped 3 bases, with 7 bases sitting between them. The chain recombines TRBV2 with TRBJ1-1; D ambiguous. Sequenced input: PBMCs. This TCR derives from a woman between 18 and 55 years old in good health. This CDR3 reads CASSETVDTEAFF. CDR3 in DNA: TGTGCCAGCAGTGAAACAGTGGACACTGAAGCTTTCTTT.